This TCR beta chain comes out of a study of molecular identifiers for immune sequencing clone quantification. Notes on the study in general: Investigators reportedly could detect spiked Jurkat TCR RNA from one cell among approximately 970,000 naive cells.

TCRdb reprocessed the PCR reads with MiXCR, giving one entry per CDR3 protein. This table holds some 59,000 distinct CDR3 sequences, roughly a quarter found once. This clonotype was recorded many times. The antigen is undetermined. The CDR3 spans 12 residues. V lost 6 bases and J lost 8; bases outside the gene matches: 8. The V gene's germline CDR1 is DFQATT and CDR2 SNEGSKA (reference sequence). Construction of naive CD8 libraries employed roughly 20,000 to 1,000,000 sorted cells together with 10%, 30% or 50% RNA. The chain has TRBV20-1 and TRBJ1-2, with 8 positions matching TRBD1. Input material: naive CD8+ T cells from blood, with Jurkat cell RNA spiked in. Subset denoted: FACS-sorted CD8+CD4-CCR7+CD45RA+ naive T cells. This receptor was obtained from a human donor in good health. Some libraries in this study had Jurkat cell RNA spiked in. The DNA of the CDR3 is TGCAGTGCCGCTACAGGGGGGTCAGGCTACACCTTC. Translating gives CSAATGGSGYTF.